Below are 29 T cell receptor beta chains sequenced from a single sample in a study of PD-L1 blockade in urothelial cancer. The table came from immunoSEQ multiplex PCR; TCRdb's copy has only in-frame clones and leaves some out. The sample has 50,000 to 55,000 clones; more than 75% are singletons. Noted time point: peripheral blood 6 weeks after treatment start. The sequencing here drew on PBMCs, taken around atezolizumab (anti-PD-L1) treatment. These TCRs come from a man between 60 and 75 years old with urothelial cancer.

The chain links TRBV21-1 to TRBJ2-1; TRBD2 is the table's D call, not checked against the DNA. TRBV21-1 is recorded as a pseudogene. The CDR3 covers 15 residues. The CDR3, as DNA: TGTGCCAGCAGAGGTCATGGGGGGGGAGACAATGAGCAGTTCTTC. Encoded protein: CASRGHGGGDNEQFF.

The chain couples TRBV29-1 to TRBJ1-6; TRBD1 aligns across 9 bases. The CDR3 is 15 residues long. Germline V gives CDR1 SQVTM, CDR2 ANQGSEA. With 5 bases clipped from V and 8 bases from J, the junction kept 10 bases outside the gene matches. The CDR3 sequence: CSVKTGTGFDSPLHF. CDR3 nucleotide sequence: TGCAGCGTTAAAACCGGGACAGGGTTCGATTCACCCCTCCACTTT.

The rearrangement uses TRBV7-2 and TRBJ1-1; D is unclear. CDR1 and CDR2 (germline): SGHTA, FQGNSA. V was clipped by 1 base and J by 4 bases, with 7 bases between them. The CDR3 totals 13 residues. The CDR3 nucleotides are TGTGCCAGCAGCTTAGGACAATCCACTGAAGCTTTCTTT. As protein: CASSLGQSTEAFF.

The V call is TRBV5-4, the J call TRBJ1-2, with TRBD1 matching over 10 bases. The CDR3 has 14 amino acids. The trim removed 4 bases at V and 8 bases at J, leaving 8 bases unmatched. CDR1 and CDR2 from the germline V gene are SGHNT and YYREEE (reference sequence). The CDR3 DNA reads TGTGCCAGCAGCGCCCGACAGGGGGCAGGGGGCTACACCTTC. Its protein product is CASSARQGAGGYTF.

The chain joins TRBV7-9 to TRBJ2-3; TRBD2 aligns across 11 bases. V was clipped by 1 base and J by 5 bases; unmatched bases: 5. Germline V gene sequence: CDR1 SEHNR, CDR2 FQNEAQ (reference sequence). The CDR3 spans 16 residues. As DNA, the CDR3 is TGTGCCAGCAGCTTAGGACTAGCGGGAAATGAAGATACGCAGTATTTT. Protein product: CASSLGLAGNEDTQYF.

The rearrangement joins TRBV7-9 to TRBJ2-7; 7 positions match TRBD2. CDR1 SEHNR and CDR2 FQNEAQ come from the germline V gene (reference sequence). J was trimmed by 1 base and V by 1 base; bases with no gene match: 7. The CDR3 loop spans 16 amino acids. The CDR3 here is CASSLVDWGGSYEQYF. DNA of the CDR3: TGTGCCAGCAGCTTAGTCGATTGGGGAGGGTCCTACGAGCAGTACTTC.

The V gene is TRBV2, the J gene TRBJ2-3; no firm D call. The CDR3 has 11 residues. V dropped 7 bases and J dropped 4 bases, with 6 bases sitting between them. Germline CDR1 reads SNHLY; CDR2 reads FYNNEI. DNA of the CDR3: TGTGCCAGCACCCGGGCAGATACGCAGTATTTT. Its translation is CASTRADTQYF.

The V call is TRBV7-8, the J call TRBJ2-7; TRBD1 matches at 10 bases. Germline lookup yields CDR1 SGHVS and CDR2 FQNEAQ. There are 15 residues in the CDR3. V lost 7 bases to trimming and J lost 2 bases; unmatched junction nucleotides: 8. The CDR3 coding sequence is TGTGCCAGCACCCGCCTCGGGACAGGGGCCTACGAGCAGTACTTC. Encoded protein: CASTRLGTGAYEQYF. The full variable domain, completed using reference TRBV7-8 and TRBJ2-7, is GAGVSQSPRYKVAKRGQDVALRCDPISGHVSLFWYQQALGQGPEFLTYFQNEAQLDKSGLPSDRFFAERPEGSVSTLKIQRTQQEDSAVYLCASTRLGTGAYEQYFGPGTRLTVT.

The gene calls are TRBV6-1 and TRBJ1-1; D is unclear. V was pared by 6 bases and J by 1 base, with 12 bases between. CDR1 and CDR2 from the germline V gene are MNHNS and SASEGT. The CDR3 consists of 14 residues. DNA of the CDR3: TGTGCCAGCAGGGAGCCCCGCGGGAACACTGAAGCTTTCTTT. This codes for CASREPRGNTEAFF.

The CDR3 spells CASSPEMRSYNEQFF. CDR3 DNA: TGTGCCAGCAGCCCTGAAATGCGCTCCTACAATGAGCAGTTCTTC. The V and J genes are TRBV21-1 and TRBJ2-1; the DNA was not used to check the table's D call, TRBD2. TRBV21-1 is reported as a pseudogene. The CDR3 runs to 15 residues.

The chain links TRBV9 to TRBJ2-2; 10 nucleotides align to TRBD2. The trim removed 2 bases at V and 5 bases at J, leaving 6 bases unmatched. The V gene's germline CDR1 is SGDLS and CDR2 YYNGEE. The CDR3 extends over 16 amino acids. CDR3 nucleotides: TGTGCCAGCAGCGTGAGGATAGCGGGGGGTACCGGGGAGCTGTTTTTT. Its protein product is CASSVRIAGGTGELFF.

This clone was recorded once. V gene TRBV5-6 combines with J gene TRBJ2-1; tentative D call: TRBD1 (5 bases). The V gene's germline CDR1 is SGHDT and CDR2 YYEEEE. This CDR3 contains 17 residues. Trimming removed 0 bases at V and 0 bases at J, with 13 bases between. CDR3 amino acids: CASSLEGSPSSYNEQFF. The CDR3 DNA reads as TGTGCCAGCAGCTTGGAGGGGTCTCCGAGCTCCTACAATGAGCAGTTCTTC. The full variable domain, in which reference TRBV5-6 and TRBJ2-1 provide the parts outside the CDR3, is DAGVTQSPTHLIKTRGQQVTLRCSPKSGHDTVSWYQQALGQGPQFIFQYYEEEERQRGNFPDRFSGHQFPNYSSELNVNALLLGDSALYLCASSLEGSPSSYNEQFFGPGTRLTVL.

The rearrangement links TRBV11-2 to TRBJ2-7; 7 bases are shared with TRBD1. The germline V gene encodes CDR1 SGHAT and CDR2 FQNNGV. CDR3 length: 15 residues. V lost 2 bases, J lost 9 bases, and 13 bases stayed unmatched. The DNA of the CDR3 is TGTGCCAGCAGCTTATCTGCGACAGGGTCATCCGGGCAGTACTTC. Its protein product is CASSLSATGSSGQYF.

In its sample, this clone was seen a few times. This chain joins TRBV28 and TRBJ2-1; 7 bases are shared with TRBD2. The germline V gene has CDR1 MDHEN and CDR2 SYDVKM. The CDR3 runs to 14 residues. V gave up 3 bases and J gave up 8 bases; unmatched junction bases: 7. CDR3 DNA: TGTGCCAGCAGTTTTCAAGCGGGAAGATATGAGCAGTTCTTC. Translation gives CASSFQAGRYEQFF.

The V and J genes are TRBV29-1 and TRBJ2-3; 10 bases fit TRBD2. The CDR3 is 15 amino acids. Germline V gene lookup returns CDR1 SQVTM and CDR2 ANQGSEA. V shed 4 bases, J shed 5 bases, and the junction held 9 bases outside the gene matches. The CDR3 DNA sequence: TGCAGCGTTGGGGGAGCGGGAGGGCCCGGAGATACGCAGTATTTT. It yields the protein CSVGGAGGPGDTQYF.

This clone has just a few counts. The chain has TRBV10-1 and TRBJ2-2; possibly TRBD2 for D (5 bases). The ends were cut back, 7 bases at V and 0 bases at J, with 9 bases in the middle. CDR3 length: 14 residues. Looked up from germline, CDR1 is WNHNN and CDR2 is SYGVQD (reference sequence). The CDR3 DNA reads as TGCGCCAGCAAAGCCGGGGCGAACACCGGGGAGCTGTTTTTT. This gives the protein CASKAGANTGELFF.

This clone came up once. The chain combines TRBV5-1 with TRBJ2-3, with 7 bases identical to TRBD1. Germline values: CDR1 SGHRS, CDR2 YFSETQ. The length of the CDR3 is 15 residues. V lost 4 bases, J lost 2 bases, and 7 bases stayed unmatched. The CDR3 DNA sequence: TGCGCCAGCAGCGACGGGACAGCTGACACAGATACGCAGTATTTT. Protein sequence: CASSDGTADTDTQYF.

V is TRBV10-3 and J is TRBJ1-1; D unclear. The V gene lost 11 bases and the J gene lost 0 bases, with 13 bases spanning the gap. The CDR3 sequence is 13 residues long. Germline values: CDR1 ENHRY, CDR2 SYGVKD. The DNA for the CDR3 is TGTGCCGTGAGGGAGGGATTGAACACTGAAGCTTTCTTT. Translating gives CAVREGLNTEAFF.

This clone appeared a single time. CDR3 nucleotides: TGTGCCTGGAGCGATTACCTCCCTATCACAGATACGCAGTATTTT. This translates into CAWSDYLPITDTQYF. The chain employs TRBV30 and TRBJ2-3, with D unclear. V was shortened by 3 bases and J by 2 bases, with 15 bases between the two germline ends. CDR3 length: 15 residues. The germline V gene has CDR1 GTSNPN and CDR2 SVGIG (reference sequence).

This clone was seen a few times. The V call is TRBV9, the J call TRBJ2-7, with D maybe TRBD1 (6 bases). V lost 0 bases and J lost 2, with 12 bases in between. Germline values: CDR1 SGDLS, CDR2 YYNGEE. The CDR3 has 15 amino acids. CDR3 protein: CASSVEGRGTYEQYF. The CDR3 nucleotides are TGTGCCAGCAGCGTAGAGGGCAGGGGAACCTACGAGCAGTACTTC. The whole variable domain, filled in from reference TRBV9 and TRBJ2-7, reads DSGVTQTPKHLITATGQRVTLRCSPRSGDLSVYWYQQSLDQGLQFLIQYYNGEERAKGNILERFSAQQFPDLHSELNLSSLELGDSALYFCASSVEGRGTYEQYFGPGTRLTVT.

The rearrangement uses TRBV11-2 and TRBJ2-1; the match to TRBD2 covers 7 bases. Germline V gives CDR1 SGHAT, CDR2 FQNNGV. J was trimmed by 1 base and V by 0 bases; bases with no gene match: 6. The CDR3 is 17 residues long. CDR3 region: CASSLDSSGYSYNEQFF. For the CDR3, the DNA is TGTGCCAGCAGCTTAGATTCTAGCGGCTATTCCTACAATGAGCAGTTCTTC.

V and J are TRBV5-1 and TRBJ2-5; unclear D gene. The CDR3 has 12 amino acids. Trimming removed 4 bases from V and 0 bases from J, with 4 bases in between. Germline V gene data show CDR1 as SGHRS and CDR2 as YFSETQ. The DNA of the CDR3 is TGCGCCAGCAGCCTGTACCAAGAGACCCAGTACTTC. Amino acids: CASSLYQETQYF. Complete variable domain (other parts from reference TRBV5-1 and TRBJ2-5): KAGVTQTPRYLIKTRGQQVTLSCSPISGHRSVSWYQQTPGQGLQFLFEYFSETQRNKGNFPGRFSGRQFSNSRSEMNVSTLELGDSALYLCASSLYQETQYFGPGTRLLVL.

The V and J genes are TRBV28 and TRBJ1-3, with D tentatively TRBD1 (5 bases). From germline, CDR1 is MDHEN and CDR2 SYDVKM. This CDR3 has 17 amino acids. V was clipped by 2 bases and J by 4 bases, with 18 bases between them. The CDR3 DNA follows: TGTGCCAGCAGTTTAATCTGGGGCAGATCGAGAGGAAACACCATATATTTT. Translated: CASSLIWGRSRGNTIYF.

J is TRBJ1-1 and V is TRBV5-1; D possibly corresponds to TRBD1 (5 bases). With 4 bases removed from V and 5 bases from J, the gap between germline ends came to 15 bases. In germline, CDR1 is SGHRS, CDR2 YFSETQ. The CDR3 sequence is 14 residues long. CDR3 bases: TGCGCCAGCAGCGGAGGGACTCTGGGGACTGAAGCTTTCTTT. Its protein product is CASSGGTLGTEAFF. The full variable domain, with the rest looked up from reference TRBV5-1 and TRBJ1-1, is KAGVTQTPRYLIKTRGQQVTLSCSPISGHRSVSWYQQTPGQGLQFLFEYFSETQRNKGNFPGRFSGRQFSNSRSEMNVSTLELGDSALYLCASSGGTLGTEAFFGQGTRLTVV.

The chain is built from TRBV28 and TRBJ1-4; the D gene is possibly TRBD1 (5 bases). Per the germline V gene, CDR1 is MDHEN and CDR2 is SYDVKM. Trimming removed 3 bases from V and 4 bases from J, with 15 bases in between. This CDR3 comprises 16 residues. The CDR3, as DNA: TGTGCCAGCAGTTTTTATGGCAGGGAGGATAATGAAAAACTGTTTTTT. Amino acids: CASSFYGREDNEKLFF. The variable domain in full, with the rest retrieved from reference TRBV28 and TRBJ1-4, is DVKVTQSSRYLVKRTGEKVFLECVQDMDHENMFWYRQDPGLGLRLIYFSYDVKMKEKGDIPEGYSVSREKKERFSLILESASTNQTSMYLCASSFYGREDNEKLFFGSGTQLSVL.

CDR3 bases: TGTGCCAGCAGCTTCGCGGGGACTACCACAGATACGCAGTATTTT. Translated: CASSFAGTTTDTQYF. This chain joins TRBV7-9 and TRBJ2-3, with TRBD2 matching 7 bases. V lost 3 bases and J lost 2; bases outside the gene matches: 5. Germline assignment: CDR1 SEHNR and CDR2 FQNEAQ (reference sequence). The CDR3 loop spans 15 amino acids.

V usage is TRBV7-9 and J usage is TRBJ1-5; no clear D gene. Trimming pared 5 bases from V and 3 bases from J, leaving 5 bases between. The CDR3 totals 12 residues. The germline CDR1 and CDR2 sequences are SEHNR and FQNEAQ (reference sequence). This chain's CDR3 is CASSEDNQPQHF. In DNA, the CDR3 is TGTGCCAGCAGCGAGGACAATCAGCCCCAGCATTTT.

The V and J genes are TRBV20-1 and TRBJ1-2; no definite D call. Germline CDR1 reads DFQATT; CDR2 reads SNEGSKA (reference sequence). This CDR3 is built from 10 residues. CDR3 DNA sequence: TGCAGCCAAAGAGACTATGGCTACACCTTC. Protein product: CSQRDYGYTF.

The chain carries TRBV5-1 and TRBJ2-3; 7 bases are shared with TRBD1. Germline CDR1 is SGHRS and CDR2 is YFSETQ. This CDR3 comprises 15 residues. V trimming: 3 bases; J trimming: 0 bases; junction bases outside the gene matches: 4. CDR3 in amino acids: CASSSGQTSTDTQYF. The CDR3 nucleotides read TGCGCCAGCAGCTCGGGACAGACTAGCACAGATACGCAGTATTTT.